These 15 T cell receptor beta chains originate from one sample sequenced in a study of blood T cells in healthy people across ages (dated by TCRdb to the mid-2010s). Library preparation was by 5' RACE. The instrument was an Illumina HiSeq 2500. A second roughly 7 to 12 cycle PCR used a sample-barcoded 5' primer and a J-beta primer mix. In-frame beta chains were kept once TCRdb had trimmed the public reads at Q25 with fastp and called clones with MiXCR. Rows with a matching CDR3 protein are joined into one entry that keeps the most common DNA and genes. The sample table contains approximately 1,000,000 distinct CDR3 sequences; only one count was recorded for 40% to 45% of them. The ten largest make up approximately 19% of the sample. Sequencing was carried out using blood. Source of these receptors: an older woman in good health.

This CDR3 is CATSHSTAFHEQYF. The CDR3 DNA reads as TGTGCCACCAGCCATTCCACAGCTTTCCACGAGCAGTACTTC. V usage is TRBV15 and J usage is TRBJ2-5, with D uncertain. The DNA end is a closer match to TRBJ2-7, so the J assignment may be wrong. The CDR3 is 14 amino acids. Per germline, CDR1 LNHNV and CDR2 YYDKDF (reference sequence).

The chain employs TRBV12-3 or TRBV12-4 and TRBJ2-1; a weak D match, TRBD2 (5 bases). Between the trimmed V and J ends, which lost 2 bases and 7 bases, there was a span of 12 bases. The CDR3 has 14 amino acids. In nucleotides, the CDR3 is TGTGCCAGCAGTTTAATTAGCAGAGGGAATGAGCAGTTCTTC. Residues: CASSLISRGNEQFF.

The CDR3 DNA is TGTGCCAGCAGCCCACTCTTTCGGGAGGACACAGATACGCAGTATTTT. As protein: CASSPLFREDTDTQYF. The chain carries TRBV7-9 and TRBJ2-3, with 7 bases matching TRBD2. The trim removed 5 bases at V and 2 bases at J, leaving 10 bases unmatched. The CDR3 spans 16 residues. CDR1 and CDR2 from the germline V gene are SEHNR and FQNEAQ (reference sequence).

V is TRBV9 and J is TRBJ1-2; perhaps TRBD1 as D (5 bases). The CDR3 length is 16 residues. V dropped 2 bases and J dropped 5 bases, with 19 bases sitting between them. Germline loops: CDR1 SGDLS, CDR2 YYNGEE. CDR3 in amino acids: CASSVLLRGGKYGYTF. The CDR3 nucleotides are TGTGCCAGCAGCGTCCTCCTTCGGGGGGGAAAGTATGGCTACACCTTC.

In nucleotides, the CDR3 is TGTGCCAGCAGTTACTCAACTAGCTTCGATGAGCAGTTCTTC. This sequence encodes CASSYSTSFDEQFF. V and J are TRBV6-5 and TRBJ2-1; D is perhaps TRBD2 (6 bases). The CDR3 covers 14 residues. V was shortened by 0 bases and J by 8 bases, with 11 bases between the two germline ends. The germline V gene has CDR1 MNHEY and CDR2 SVGAGI.

The gene calls are TRBV5-1 and TRBJ1-1, with D perhaps TRBD1 (6 bases). CDR3 length: 14 amino acids. CDR1 and CDR2 (germline): SGHRS, YFSETQ. The V and J ends lost 4 bases and 3 bases respectively, with 13 bases between them. The CDR3 loop reads CASSPLQGYTEAFF. The CDR3 nucleotides read TGCGCCAGCAGCCCCTTACAGGGTTACACTGAAGCTTTCTTT.

This CDR3 is CSARDLRESQETQYF. CDR3 DNA sequence: TGCAGTGCTAGAGATCTGCGAGAAAGCCAAGAGACCCAGTACTTC. The chain links TRBV20-1 to TRBJ2-5; D ambiguous. Germline CDR1 and CDR2: DFQATT and SNEGSKA (reference sequence). V lost 0 bases, J lost 1 base, and 12 bases lay in between. The CDR3 contains 15 residues.

For the CDR3, the DNA is TGCGCCAGCAGCTCCTCCGGGACTAGGGAGGAGACCCAGTACTTC. It codes for CASSSSGTREETQYF. The chain combines TRBV5-1 with TRBJ2-5; 8 positions agree with TRBD2. The CDR3 runs 15 residues. Germline loops: CDR1 SGHRS, CDR2 YFSETQ. The trim removed 3 bases at V and 5 bases at J, leaving 9 bases unmatched.

The sample holds many counts of this clonotype. The chain links TRBV10-3 to TRBJ2-7; TRBD2 matches at 7 bases. The CDR3 has 17 amino acids. Germline loops: CDR1 ENHRY, CDR2 SYGVKD. The trim removed 10 bases at V and 6 bases at J, leaving 24 bases unmatched. CDR3 bases: TGTGCCACACATGGCCGCGTCAGGACTAGTAGCATTGGCGAGCAGTACTTC. Its protein product is CATHGRVRTSSIGEQYF.

The V gene is TRBV5-1, the J gene TRBJ2-7; tentative D call: TRBD2 (6 bases). The V end was cut by 4 bases, the J end by 2 bases, with 19 bases between. Germline assignment: CDR1 SGHRS and CDR2 YFSETQ. The CDR3 spans 16 residues. The CDR3 DNA is TGCGCCAGCAGCCGAAGGACGGGAGAAAGGACCTACGAGCAGTACTTC. This codes for CASSRRTGERTYEQYF.

The rearrangement joins TRBV7-2 to TRBJ2-5; 10 bases agree with TRBD1. The V gene end was trimmed by 5 bases and the J gene end by 5 bases; junction bases not matched to a gene: 8. This CDR3 contains 15 residues. Looked up from germline, CDR1 is SGHTA and CDR2 is FQGNSA. In DNA, the CDR3 is TGTGCCAGCAGCCTACTCGGGACAGGGGTGGAGACCCAGTACTTC. It specifies CASSLLGTGVETQYF.

The chain has TRBV29-1 and TRBJ2-6; D unresolved. V was cut by 4 bases and J by 0 bases, with 4 bases left in between. The CDR3 covers 13 residues. Germline CDR1 SQVTM, CDR2 ANQGSEA. The CDR3 nucleotides read TGCAGCGTTGGATCCTCTGGGGCCAACGTCCTGACTTTC. Protein sequence: CSVGSSGANVLTF.

The J gene is TRBJ2-7, the V gene TRBV6-2 or TRBV6-3, with D unresolved. Between the trimmed V and J ends, which lost 2 bases and 0 bases, there was a span of 11 bases. This CDR3 contains 15 residues. Germline V gene data show CDR1 as MNHEY and CDR2 as SVGEGT. CDR3 in amino acids: CASSYPTRSSYEQYF. CDR3 sequence (DNA): TGTGCCAGCAGTTACCCGACAAGGAGCTCCTACGAGCAGTACTTC.

This clonotype appeared once. CDR3 region: CAYVAEHQYEQYF. The CDR3 DNA is TGTGCCTATGTAGCGGAACATCAATACGAGCAGTACTTC. This rearrangement joins TRBV30 to TRBJ2-5; maybe TRBD2 (6 bases). The end of the DNA is better explained by TRBJ2-7, so the J call may be wrong. The germline V gene has CDR1 GTSNPN and CDR2 SVGIG (reference sequence). This CDR3 comprises 13 residues.

The CDR3 DNA follows: TGTGCCAGCTCACCACCACAGGATGAAAAACTGTTTTTT. Its translation: CASSPPQDEKLFF. The V gene is TRBV18, the J gene TRBJ1-4; a possible D gene is TRBD1 (5 bases). Germline-derived CDR1 and CDR2 are KGHSH and LQKENI. The V and J ends lost 0 bases and 6 bases respectively, with 5 bases between them. This CDR3 spans 13 amino acids.